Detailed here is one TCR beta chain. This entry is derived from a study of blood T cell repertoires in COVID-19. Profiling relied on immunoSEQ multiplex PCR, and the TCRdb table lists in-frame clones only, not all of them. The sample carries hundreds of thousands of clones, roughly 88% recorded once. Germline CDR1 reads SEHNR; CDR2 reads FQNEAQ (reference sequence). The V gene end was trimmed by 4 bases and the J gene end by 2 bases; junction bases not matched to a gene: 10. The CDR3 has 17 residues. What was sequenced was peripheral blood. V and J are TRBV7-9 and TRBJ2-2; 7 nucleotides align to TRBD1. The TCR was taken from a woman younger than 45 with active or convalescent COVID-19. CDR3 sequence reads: CASSSLDRVLNTGELFF. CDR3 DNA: TGTGCCAGCAGCTCACTAGACAGGGTTTTAAACACCGGGGAGCTGTTTTTT. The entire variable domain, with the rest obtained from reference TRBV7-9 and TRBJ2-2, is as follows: DTGVSQNPRHKITKRGQNVTFRCDPISEHNRLYWYRQTLGQGPEFLTYFQNEAQLEKSRLLSDRFSAERPKGSFSTLEIQRTEQGDSAMYLCASSSLDRVLNTGELFFGEGSRLTVL.